This TCR beta chain was obtained from a study of cytomegalovirus exposure and HLA in healthy donors. The CDR3 is made up of 14 amino acids. Germline CDR1 reads MNHEY; CDR2 reads SVGAGI. V lost 0 bases and J lost 8, with 13 bases in between. Study outcomes and limitations: An Asian-associated ancestry cluster reportedly showed fewer N-insertions than the approximately 620-donor mean in a later analysis.

The PCR contained 60 Vbeta and 13 Jbeta primers. Data came from immunoSEQ multiplex PCR; TCRdb stores just in-frame clones and leaves some out. The data hold around 210,000 clones, with about three quarters observed a single time. On this clone: Antigen unknown.

This receptor was identified in a boy aged 10-17 years in good health and CMV-seronegative. The sample was PBMCs. The chain links TRBV6-5 to TRBJ2-5; no clear D gene. CDR3 nucleotides: TGTGCCAGCAGTTACTCGAGCTTCTACGCCACCCAGTACTTC. Amino acids: CASSYSSFYATQYF.